One sample yielded the 5 T cell receptor beta chains listed below, sequenced in a study of beta chain features in type 1 diabetes. General observations from the study: TCRB CDR3s from Type 1 diabetes patients were moderately but significantly shorter in all four CD4+ subsets.

Sequencing targeted expressed TCRB transcripts, as all isolated RNA had been reverse transcribed. Sequenced by immunoSEQ multiplex PCR; TCRdb stores in-frame clones only, minus some. Among under 300,000 clones, approximately 13% were seen once, and the ten largest hold 0.015% to 0.02%. Their recognized antigens are unknown. Sequenced input: naive CD4+ T cells from blood. The receptor set was obtained from a man under 40 with type 1 diabetes.

The chain employs TRBV2 and TRBJ2-5, with 8 positions matching TRBD1. Germline V gene sequence: CDR1 SNHLY, CDR2 FYNNEI. The CDR3 sequence is 12 residues long. J lost 5 bases, V lost 6 bases, and 2 bases had no gene match. The CDR3 here is CASRDRVETQYF. The CDR3 DNA reads as TGTGCCAGCAGGGACAGGGTGGAGACCCAGTACTTC.

This clone was observed a handful of times. The V gene is TRBV4-1, the J gene TRBJ2-1; 7 positions agree with TRBD1. The CDR3 runs 16 residues. Germline lookup yields CDR1 MGHRA and CDR2 YSYEKL. With 0 bases clipped from V and 5 bases from J, the junction kept 7 bases outside the gene matches. The CDR3 spells CASSQDPGQVHNEQFF. CDR3 coding DNA: TGCGCCAGCAGCCAAGATCCAGGACAGGTCCACAATGAGCAGTTCTTC.

This clone has just a few counts. V usage is TRBV5-4 and J usage is TRBJ1-2; no firm D call. CDR1 and CDR2 (germline): SGHNT, YYREEE (reference sequence). V lost 1 base to trimming and J lost 4 bases, with 5 bases between them. The CDR3 has 12 residues. The CDR3 DNA is TGTGCCAGCAGCTTGCCGTCCTATGGCTACACCTTC. This gives the protein CASSLPSYGYTF.

This clone occurred a few times. V usage is TRBV30 and J usage is TRBJ2-2; D perhaps matches TRBD2 (6 bases). Trimming left V 3 bases short and J 6 bases short, with 17 bases between. Germline V CDR1 and CDR2: GTSNPN, SVGIG (reference sequence). This CDR3 has 15 amino acids. DNA for the CDR3: TGTGCCTGGAGGATGGCGGGAATGGCACCCGGGGAGCTGTTTTTT. Translating it yields CAWRMAGMAPGELFF.

CDR3: CASRLEAPSTDTQYF. CDR3 DNA: TGTGCCAGCCGCCTTGAGGCTCCTAGCACAGATACGCAGTATTTT. This sequence joins TRBV2 and TRBJ2-3; unclear D gene. Germline CDR1 and CDR2: SNHLY and FYNNEI. Trimming left V 8 bases short and J 0 bases short, with 15 bases between. This CDR3 is built from 15 residues.